A selection of T cell receptor beta chains follows, all from one sample in a study of cytomegalovirus exposure and HLA in healthy donors. TCRdb's table, derived via immunoSEQ multiplex PCR, lists solely in-frame clones and lacks some. The sample carries 75,000 to 90,000 clones, around 70% recorded once. Specimen: PBMCs. All receptors derive from a man aged 25-45 years in good health and CMV-seropositive. CDR3s include the opening cysteine and the closing phenylalanine or tryptophan. A D gene is named only where the DNA matches it firmly. Not every row has a clone size; where given, it reads once, few, many or a size class.

abundance	v_gene	j_gene	d_gene	CDR3aa	CDR3nt
few	TRBV5-1	TRBJ1-3	.	CASSFLGLSSGNTIYF	TGCGCCAGCAGCTTCCTCGGACTGTCCTCTGGAAACACCATATATTTT
once	TRBV27	TRBJ1-4	.	CASSEYGGATNEKLFF	TGTGCCAGCAGTGAGTATGGAGGGGCTACTAATGAAAAACTGTTTTTT
once	TRBV5-8	TRBJ1-6	TRBD1	CASRRTGNSPLHF	TGTGCCAGCAGACGGACAGGGAATTCACCCCTCCACTTT
.	TRBV28	TRBJ2-1	TRBD2	CASLEAGVYNEQFF	TGTGCCAGCTTAGAAGCGGGAGTCTACAATGAGCAGTTCTTC
.	TRBV5-4	TRBJ1-4	.	CASSFWGRGEKLFF	TGTGCCAGCAGCTTTTGGGGGCGCGGTGAAAAACTGTTTTTT
.	TRBV25-1	TRBJ2-2	.	CASRRSWSEELFF	TGTGCCAGCAGACGCTCGTGGAGTGAGGAGCTGTTTTTT
few	TRBV19	TRBJ2-6	.	CASSVLQGYSGANVLTF	TGTGCCAGTAGTGTCCTACAGGGTTACTCTGGGGCCAACGTCCTGACTTTC
.	TRBV5-1	TRBJ1-6	.	CASSGREVNSPLHF	TGCGCCAGCAGCGGAAGGGAGGTTAATTCACCCCTCCACTTT
.	TRBV28	TRBJ2-5	TRBD2	CASSPGGETQYF	TGTGCCAGCAGCCCCGGGGGGGAGACCCAGTACTTC
.	TRBV15	TRBJ2-1	TRBD2	CATSRDRVAGDIYNEQFF	TGTGCCACCAGCAGAGATCGGGTAGCGGGAGATATCTACAATGAGCAGTTCTTC
.	TRBV5-1	TRBJ2-7	.	CASRSTSQGDYEQYF	TGCGCCAGCAGATCCACTAGCCAGGGGGACTACGAGCAGTACTTC
.	TRBV15	TRBJ1-1	.	CATSRSHTEAFF	TGTGCCACCAGTCGGAGTCACACTGAAGCTTTCTTT
.	TRBV6-1	TRBJ1-2	.	CASEETGFYGYTF	TGTGCCAGCGAGGAAACAGGATTCTATGGCTACACCTTC
.	TRBV19	TRBJ2-7	TRBD2	CASSIEASGRSEQYF	TGTGCCAGTAGTATAGAGGCTAGCGGGAGGAGTGAGCAGTACTTC
.	TRBV5-4	TRBJ2-3	.	CASSWASGGTDTQYF	TGTGCCAGCAGCTGGGCCAGTGGGGGGACAGATACGCAGTATTTT
once	TRBV7-9	TRBJ1-2	.	CASSFAGNGYTF	TGTGCCAGCAGCTTCGCAGGGAATGGCTACACCTTC
.	TRBV19	TRBJ2-7	TRBD2	CASSIGLAGRGYEQYF	TGTGCCAGTAGTATAGGCCTAGCGGGGAGAGGATACGAGCAGTACTTC
.	TRBV7-9	TRBJ2-1	TRBD2	CASSSTAGGVYNEQFF	TGTGCCAGCAGCTCAACGGCGGGGGGGGTCTACAATGAGCAGTTCTTC
.	TRBV4-1	TRBJ1-2	TRBD1	CASSRVQGAQGYTF	TGCGCCAGCAGCCGAGTACAGGGGGCTCAAGGCTACACCTTC
.	TRBV19	TRBJ2-2	TRBD1	CASSPGQGYTGELFF	TGTGCCAGTAGTCCCGGACAGGGGTACACCGGGGAGCTGTTTTTT
.	TRBV27	TRBJ1-1	TRBD1	CASSGNRGETEAFF	TGTGCCAGCAGTGGGAACAGGGGGGAGACTGAAGCTTTCTTT